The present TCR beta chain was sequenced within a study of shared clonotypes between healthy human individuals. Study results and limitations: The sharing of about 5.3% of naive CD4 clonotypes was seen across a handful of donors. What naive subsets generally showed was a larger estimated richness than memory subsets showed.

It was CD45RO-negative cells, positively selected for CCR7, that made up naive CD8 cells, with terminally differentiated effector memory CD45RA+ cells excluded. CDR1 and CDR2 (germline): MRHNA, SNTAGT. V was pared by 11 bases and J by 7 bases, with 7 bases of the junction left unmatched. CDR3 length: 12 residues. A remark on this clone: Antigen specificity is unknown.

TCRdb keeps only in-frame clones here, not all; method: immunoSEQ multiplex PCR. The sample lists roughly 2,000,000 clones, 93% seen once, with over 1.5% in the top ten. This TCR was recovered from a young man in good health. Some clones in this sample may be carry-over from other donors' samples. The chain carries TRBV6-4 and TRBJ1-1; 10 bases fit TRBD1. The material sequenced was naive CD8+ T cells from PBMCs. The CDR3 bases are TGTGCCGGCGACAGGGGGCAAGGTGAAGCTTTCTTT. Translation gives CAGDRGQGEAFF.